This T cell receptor beta chain originates from a study of blood T cell repertoires in COVID-19. Trimming took 5 bases from V and 0 from J, leaving 13 bases between them. Germline CDR1 reads MNHEY; CDR2 reads SMNVEV (reference sequence). This CDR3 contains 15 residues. Clones were read by immunoSEQ multiplex PCR, and TCRdb kept only the in-frame ones, dropping some. The sample has about 60,000 clones; 85% are singletons. The specimen was peripheral blood. This TCR was sampled from a human donor in a cohort sampled during active COVID-19. V and J are TRBV27 and TRBJ1-1; tentatively, D is TRBD1 (6 bases). Here the CDR3 reads CASSPVDRVNTEAFF. CDR3 nucleotides: TGTGCCAGCAGTCCCGTGGACAGAGTGAACACTGAAGCTTTCTTT.